The entry below gives a single T cell receptor (beta chain) sequence along with its context. Libraries were prepared by immunoSEQ multiplex PCR; TCRdb keeps only in-frame clonotypes and omits some of them. The data contain over 140,000 clones, nearly 95% of them seen just once; the ten biggest clones take up 3.5% to 4.5%. This specimen comes from a study of T cell responses to AZD1222 COVID-19 vaccine. The CDR3 has 13 amino acids. Trimming took 3 bases from V and 15 from J, leaving 18 bases between them. Germline V gives CDR1 ENHRY, CDR2 SYGVKD. Sequencing used peripheral blood, obtained 28 days after the second AZD1222 dose. V and J are TRBV10-3 and TRBJ2-1; D is unclear. This receptor was obtained from an adult who received the AZD1222 COVID-19 vaccine. CDR3 nucleotide sequence: TGTGCCATCAGTGACGTGACTCAAGTGAGAGGGTTCTTC. Translation gives CAISDVTQVRGFF.